The 4 T cell receptor beta chains listed next were all sequenced from one sample in a study of shared clonotypes between healthy human individuals. The protocol was immunoSEQ multiplex PCR, while the TCRdb copy is restricted to in-frame clones and leaves out a portion. Counted here are about 2 million clones, about 95% occurring once; the ten biggest clones make up about 1.1%. In the naive CD8 group, cells lacked CD45RO and were positively selected for CCR7, so terminally differentiated effector memory CD45RA+ cells were left out. The sequenced sample was naive CD8+ T cells sorted from blood. The receptors originated from a man between 18 and 29 years old in good health.

This chain links TRBV19 with TRBJ2-7, with D possibly TRBD2 on 5 matching bases. Per germline, CDR1 LNHDA and CDR2 SQIVND (reference sequence). The CDR3 consists of 14 residues. Trimming stripped 5 bases from V and 2 bases from J, with 13 bases between. The CDR3 loop reads CASSGEGSTYEQYF. Written as DNA, the CDR3 is TGTGCCAGTAGTGGAGAAGGGAGCACCTACGAGCAGTACTTC. The full variable domain, completed using reference TRBV19 and TRBJ2-7, is DGGITQSPKYLFRKEGQNVTLSCEQNLNHDAMYWYRQDPGQGLRLIYYSQIVNDFQKGDIAEGYSVSREKKESFPLTVTSAQKNPTAFYLCASSGEGSTYEQYFGPGTRLTVT.

The chain couples TRBV27 to TRBJ2-1; TRBD2 aligns across 11 bases. The CDR3 contains 19 residues. Looked up from germline, CDR1 is MNHEY and CDR2 is SMNVEV (reference sequence). J lost 0 bases, V lost 5 bases, and 12 bases had no gene match. CDR3 nucleotide sequence: TGTGCCAGCAGTCTCATTCTAGCGGGAGGACTAAGCTCCTACAATGAGCAGTTCTTC. Translation: CASSLILAGGLSSYNEQFF.

J is TRBJ2-1 and V is TRBV7-9; perhaps TRBD2 as D (6 bases). CDR1 is SEHNR, CDR2 FQNEAQ, per germline (reference sequence). The length of the CDR3 is 16 residues. Trimming took 5 bases from V and 0 from J, leaving 14 bases between them. In DNA, the CDR3 is TGTGCCAGCAGCCCTACGGGACTCAGCTCCTACAATGAGCAGTTCTTC. Its protein is CASSPTGLSSYNEQFF.

The chain combines TRBV5-4 with TRBJ2-7, with D unclear. Trimming stripped 4 bases from V and 2 bases from J, with 19 bases between. The CDR3 length is 16 residues. The germline gives CDR1 SGHNT, CDR2 YYREEE (reference sequence). The CDR3 is CASSVDGVDVPYEQYF. The CDR3 coding sequence is TGTGCCAGCAGCGTAGATGGGGTTGACGTACCCTACGAGCAGTACTTC.